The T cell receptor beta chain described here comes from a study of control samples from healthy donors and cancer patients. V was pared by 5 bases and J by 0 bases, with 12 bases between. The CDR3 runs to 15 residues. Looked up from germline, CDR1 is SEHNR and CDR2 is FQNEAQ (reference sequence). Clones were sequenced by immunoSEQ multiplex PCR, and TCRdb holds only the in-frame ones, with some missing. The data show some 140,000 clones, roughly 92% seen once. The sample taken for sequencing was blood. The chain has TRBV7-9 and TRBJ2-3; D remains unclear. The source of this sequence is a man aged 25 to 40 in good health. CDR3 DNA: TGTGCCAGCAGCCTACAGCCCTCAAGCACAGATACGCAGTATTTT. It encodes CASSLQPSSTDTQYF.